This T cell receptor (beta chain) was captured in a study of Graves' ophthalmopathy and Graves' hyperthyroidism. Those donors who had ophthalmopathy presented with moderate-to-severe activity, a CAS of ≥3, a NOSPECS of ≥4 and a duration under 3 months. This clonotype was seen once. Its antigen is not known. Study results and limitations: In blood, most expanded thyroid clonotypes above 0.001 frequency were also detected. Built on 13 signatures, a model told ophthalmopathy apart from stable hyperthyroidism with 87.88% sensitivity and around 80% specificity.

RNA transcripts yielded amplified TCR beta CDR3 regions. RT-PCR in the first round used HTBI primers; a second-round multiplex PCR followed. TCRdb used MiXCR to reprocess the multiplex PCR reads, holding one entry per CDR3 protein. The sample shows some 210,000 distinct CDR3 sequences, 25% to 30% of them seen only once. Germline CDR1 MNHEY, CDR2 SVGEGT. The CDR3 contains 16 residues. V was pared by 7 bases and J by 4 bases, with 12 bases of the junction left unmatched. The source material was peripheral blood. This clonotype originated in a man between 50 and 59 years old with Graves' ophthalmopathy. The rearrangement uses TRBV6-2 or TRBV6-3 and TRBJ1-1; 10 bases agree with TRBD1. CDR3 region: CASTSRDRGRGTEAFF. Here the CDR3 DNA reads TGTGCCAGCACCTCGCGGGACAGGGGTAGGGGCACTGAAGCTTTCTTT.